Presented here are 21 T cell receptor beta chains from one specimen sequenced in a study of T cell responses to AZD1222 COVID-19 vaccine. Profiled with immunoSEQ multiplex PCR; TCRdb holds only in-frame clones, not every one. This table holds 150,000 to 200,000 clones, just under 95% found once. The specimen comprised peripheral blood, sampled on day 0 of AZD1222 vaccination. All receptors derive from an adult in good health.

The genes are TRBV3-1 (or the pseudogene TRBV3-2) and TRBJ1-2, with 12 bases identical to TRBD1. Unmatched junction bases numbered 5, after V lost 2 bases and J lost 4 bases. The germline gives CDR1 LGHDT, CDR2 YNNKEL (reference sequence). The length of the CDR3 is 16 residues. Here the CDR3 DNA reads TGTGCCAGCAGCCAATGGGACAGGGGGCAGGGCTATGGCTACACCTTC. The encoded protein is CASSQWDRGQGYGYTF.

This chain connects TRBV2 to TRBJ2-6; D not resolved. This CDR3 is built from 15 residues. Trimming pared 1 base from V and 0 bases from J, leaving 4 bases between. CDR1 is SNHLY, CDR2 FYNNEI, per germline. The CDR3 protein is CASSEGHSGANVLTF. The CDR3, as DNA: TGTGCCAGCAGTGAAGGCCACTCTGGGGCCAACGTCCTGACTTTC.

V gene TRBV6-6 combines with J gene TRBJ2-7; TRBD2 matches at 8 bases. There are 15 residues in the CDR3. The V segment lost 6 bases and the J segment 1 base; nucleotides outside the gene matches: 8. Germline lookup yields CDR1 MNHNY and CDR2 SVGAGI (reference sequence). CDR3 amino acids: CASRQQSGGSYEQYF. The CDR3 DNA follows: TGTGCCAGCAGACAACAGAGCGGGGGATCCTACGAGCAGTACTTC.

This clone was seen more than once but under ten times. The rearrangement links TRBV6-7 to TRBJ1-1; D gene uncertain. TRBV6-7 is classed as an ORF, of uncertain function. This CDR3 contains 14 residues. Trimming removed 8 bases at V and 1 base at J, with 14 bases between. CDR3 amino acids: CASLPTGTNTEAFF. DNA of the CDR3: TGTGCCAGCCTACCCACGGGAACGAACACTGAAGCTTTCTTT.

In its sample, this clone was seen once. The chain combines TRBV7-9 with TRBJ2-7; TRBD1 is a possible D gene (5 bases). The CDR3 has 16 amino acids. The V gene lost 1 base and the J gene lost 0 bases, with 13 bases spanning the gap. Germline loops: CDR1 SEHNR, CDR2 FQNEAQ (reference sequence). The CDR3 nucleotides read TGTGCCAGCAGCTTAGTAGCAGGGAAGAGCTCCTACGAGCAGTACTTC. It yields the protein CASSLVAGKSSYEQYF.

As concerns this clone: One end of the junction varies from germline; a read error may be responsible. The CDR3 DNA reads TGTGCCAGCAGCTCCCGGGACAACGATCCCTACGGGCAGTACTTC. Encoded protein: CASSSRDNDPYGQYF. V usage is TRBV11-3 and J usage is TRBJ2-7; tentatively, D is TRBD1 (6 bases). The CDR3 runs 15 residues. The V gene's germline CDR1 is SGHNT and CDR2 YENEEA. The full variable domain, in which reference TRBV11-3 and TRBJ2-7 provide the parts outside the CDR3, is EAGVVQSPRYKIIEKKQPVAFWCNPISGHNTLYWYLQNLGQGPELLIRYENEEAVDDSQLPKDRFSAERLKGVDSTLKIQPAELGDSAVYLCASSSRDNDPYGQYFGPGTRLTVT.

This sequence joins TRBV4-3 and TRBJ2-2, with D perhaps given as TRBD1 or TRBD2 (6 bases each). The V gene's germline CDR1 is LGHNA and CDR2 YSLEER. Trimming removed 5 bases at V and 3 bases at J, with 16 bases between. The CDR3 runs to 16 residues. DNA for the CDR3: TGCGCCAGCAGCGCCTGGGGGGACACCCACACCGGGGAGCTGTTTTTT. The encoded protein is CASSAWGDTHTGELFF.

The gene calls are TRBV11-2 and TRBJ1-3, with 7 bases matching TRBD1. The V gene end was trimmed by 6 bases and the J gene end by 0 bases; junction bases not matched to a gene: 8. Germline V gene sequence: CDR1 SGHAT, CDR2 FQNNGV. The CDR3 has 16 residues. The CDR3: CASRTNRGSSGNTIYF. The CDR3 nucleotides read TGTGCCAGCAGAACCAACAGGGGATCCTCTGGAAACACCATATATTTT. The full variable domain, its missing parts supplied by reference TRBV11-2 and TRBJ1-3, is EAGVAQSPRYKIIEKRQSVAFWCNPISGHATLYWYQQILGQGPKLLIQFQNNGVVDDSQLPKDRFSAERLKGVDSTLKIQPAKLEDSAVYLCASRTNRGSSGNTIYFGEGSWLTVV.

The chain recombines TRBV24-1 with TRBJ1-2, with a tentative D call TRBD1 (5 bases). Per germline, CDR1 KGHDR and CDR2 SFDVKD. V lost 2 bases, J lost 5 bases, and 11 bases lay in between. The CDR3 consists of 14 residues. CDR3 protein: CATSDWTSAYGYTF. The CDR3 DNA sequence: TGTGCCACCAGTGATTGGACAAGCGCTTATGGCTACACCTTC.

The CDR3 nucleotides read TGTGCCAGCAGCCTACTGACAACAGGGAACCCCCTCTACGAGCAGTACTTC. Translating it yields CASSLLTTGNPLYEQYF. This rearrangement joins TRBV5-6 to TRBJ2-7; possible D gene TRBD1, 6 bases. This CDR3 contains 17 residues. The V end lost 4 bases, the J end lost 3 bases, and 23 bases lay between the germline ends. Germline loops: CDR1 SGHDT, CDR2 YYEEEE.

The rearrangement uses TRBV5-1 and TRBJ2-1, with D unclear. CDR1 SGHRS and CDR2 YFSETQ come from the germline V gene. With 1 base removed from V and 6 bases from J, the gap between germline ends came to 5 bases. CDR3 length: 12 residues. This CDR3 reads CASSLTINEQFF. The CDR3 DNA sequence: TGCGCCAGCAGCTTGACGATCAATGAGCAGTTCTTC.

This clone was seen a single time. J is TRBJ1-5 and V is TRBV27; TRBD1 matches 7 bases. The CDR3 contains 16 residues. CDR1 and CDR2 from the germline V gene are MNHEY and SMNVEV (reference sequence). J gave up 1 base and V 6 bases, and 9 bases lay outside the gene matches. As DNA, the CDR3 is TGTGCCAGCAGCCTTCACAGGGGCGCGAGCAATCAGCCCCAGCATTTT. It encodes CASSLHRGASNQPQHF.

The chain is built from TRBV28 and TRBJ1-1; D not certain. This CDR3 contains 13 residues. V was cut by 1 base and J by 2 bases, with 5 bases left in between. CDR1 MDHEN and CDR2 SYDVKM come from the germline V gene. Here the CDR3 reads CASSLYSNTEAFF. The CDR3 DNA is TGTGCCAGCAGTTTATACAGCAACACTGAAGCTTTCTTT.

CDR3 in DNA: TGTGCCACCAGCAGGGGAGGGGGGGATACCTACGAGCAGTACTTC. Its translation is CATSRGGGDTYEQYF. V and J are TRBV15 and TRBJ2-7; weak D call: TRBD2 (7 bases). This CDR3 is 15 amino acids long. The germline V and J ends were trimmed by 3 bases and 2 bases, with 14 bases remaining between them. Germline-derived CDR1 and CDR2 are LNHNV and YYDKDF (reference sequence).

The chain carries TRBV9 and TRBJ2-2, with a weak D call TRBD2 (5 bases). This CDR3 spans 16 amino acids. Germline loops: CDR1 SGDLS, CDR2 YYNGEE. V was pared by 3 bases and J by 6 bases, with 18 bases between. For the CDR3, the DNA is TGTGCCAGCAGCGCCACCGGGAACAGTCTAGCCGGGGAGCTGTTTTTT. Translation: CASSATGNSLAGELFF.

This clone was recorded only once. The J gene is TRBJ1-1, the V gene TRBV7-9, with a tentative D call TRBD1 (5 bases). Germline-derived CDR1 and CDR2 are SEHNR and FQNEAQ (reference sequence). This CDR3 spans 13 amino acids. V was trimmed by 6 bases and J by 4 bases, leaving 12 bases between them. The CDR3 spells CASRRGEFTEAFF. DNA for the CDR3: TGTGCCAGCAGGCGGGGGGAGTTCACTGAAGCTTTCTTT.

V gene TRBV4-3 combines with J gene TRBJ2-5, with TRBD2 identical over 8 bases. The V gene's germline CDR1 is LGHNA and CDR2 YSLEER. CDR3 length: 18 residues. Trimming took 0 bases from V and 2 from J; bases not matched to a gene: 11. The CDR3 DNA reads TGCGCCAGCAGCCAAGACTGGAGCGGGGGTACGATACAAGAGACCCAGTACTTC. It translates to CASSQDWSGGTIQETQYF.

The chain combines TRBV5-1 with TRBJ2-6; 9 nucleotides agree with TRBD1. This CDR3 has 18 residues. Germline CDR1 SGHRS, CDR2 YFSETQ. Trimming removed 6 bases from V and 0 bases from J; junction bases left unmatched: 10. CDR3 protein: CASTLVGTGSSGANVLTF. The CDR3 nucleotides read TGCGCCAGCACCCTTGTGGGGACAGGGAGCTCTGGGGCCAACGTCCTGACTTTC. The variable domain in full, with the rest retrieved from reference TRBV5-1 and TRBJ2-6, is KAGVTQTPRYLIKTRGQQVTLSCSPISGHRSVSWYQQTPGQGLQFLFEYFSETQRNKGNFPGRFSGRQFSNSRSEMNVSTLELGDSALYLCASTLVGTGSSGANVLTFGAGSRLTVL.

The V call is TRBV16, the J call TRBJ1-5; D remains ambiguous. Germline values: CDR1 KGHSY, CDR2 FQNENV. The ends were cut back, 4 bases at V and 7 bases at J, with 14 bases in the middle. CDR3 size: 14 residues. CDR3 nucleotide sequence: TGTGCCAGCAGCCCCCTAGAAGTTCGACAGCCCCAGCATTTT. Its protein is CASSPLEVRQPQHF.

V is TRBV15 and J is TRBJ1-5, with D possibly TRBD1 on 5 matching bases. With 3 bases removed from V and 4 bases from J, the gap between germline ends came to 13 bases. CDR1 is LNHNV and CDR2 is YYDKDF in the germline V gene (reference sequence). This CDR3 is built from 15 residues. The CDR3 DNA reads TGTGCCACCAGCAGGGCGTTGGAGGGGAATCAGCCCCAGCATTTT. This encodes CATSRALEGNQPQHF.

This clone has only one observation. This rearrangement joins TRBV28 to TRBJ1-5, with D possibly matching TRBD1 (5 bases). V lost 5 bases and J lost 7, with 15 bases in between. Germline V lookup: CDR1 MDHEN, CDR2 SYDVKM. The CDR3 contains 14 residues. CDR3 sequence reads: CASSPGLGEQPQHF. In DNA, the CDR3 is TGTGCCAGCAGTCCAGGTCTGGGGGAACAGCCCCAGCATTTT.